This T cell receptor (beta chain) was captured in a study of CD8 T cells in Susac syndrome. The CDR3 is made up of 20 amino acids. The V gene end was trimmed by 6 bases and the J gene end by 0 bases; junction bases not matched to a gene: 19. After extraction with the RNeasy kit, about 0.45 to 1 ug of the RNA was reverse transcribed using random hexamers. By means of immunoSEQ multiplex PCR, TCR beta CDR3 spanning 54 Vbeta and 13 Jbeta underwent amplification. TCRdb reanalysed the immunoSEQ multiplex PCR reads using MiXCR and keeps one entry per CDR3 protein. The data show around 79,000 distinct CDR3 sequences, about 95% seen once.

The genes are TRBV12-3 or TRBV12-4 and TRBJ2-1; 8 positions match TRBD2. What was sequenced was CD8+ T cells from PBMCs. The clonotype comes from a human donor with multiple sclerosis. CDR3 nucleotide sequence: TGTGCCAGCAGGCCACCGGGGACTAGGGGAAACACAATCTCCTACAATGAGCAGTTCTTC. Its translation is CASRPPGTRGNTISYNEQFF.